These 20 T cell receptor beta chains were sequenced from one sample in a study of T cell responses to AZD1222 COVID-19 vaccine. The data were produced by immunoSEQ multiplex PCR, yet TCRdb's version contains in-frame clones alone and is incomplete. This sample has tens of thousands of clones, with around 90% found just once. The specimen was peripheral blood, collected on day 0 of AZD1222 vaccination. Source of these receptors: an adult in good health.

The V gene is TRBV4-3, the J gene TRBJ2-3, with 7 bases aligning to TRBD2. The J segment lost 3 bases and the V segment lost 0 bases, leaving 15 bases of the junction unmatched. The germline V gene encodes CDR1 LGHNA and CDR2 YSLEER. The CDR3 covers 19 residues. CDR3 in amino acids: CASSQDRPLRAGRTDTQYF. The CDR3 DNA is TGCGCCAGCAGCCAAGATCGGCCTCTAAGAGCGGGGAGGACAGATACGCAGTATTTT.

This chain joins TRBV11-2 and TRBJ2-7, with TRBD1 matching over 8 bases. CDR1 SGHAT and CDR2 FQNNGV come from the germline V gene. V trimming: 5 bases; J trimming: 0 bases; junction bases outside the gene matches: 3. This CDR3 has 14 amino acids. The CDR3 DNA reads TGTGCCAGCAGCGCACAGGGGGACTCCTACGAGCAGTACTTC. Its protein is CASSAQGDSYEQYF. The full variable domain, with the rest looked up from reference TRBV11-2 and TRBJ2-7, is EAGVAQSPRYKIIEKRQSVAFWCNPISGHATLYWYQQILGQGPKLLIQFQNNGVVDDSQLPKDRFSAERLKGVDSTLKIQPAKLEDSAVYLCASSAQGDSYEQYFGPGTRLTVT.

This clone turned up a few times. The chain uses TRBV6-5 and TRBJ2-2, with D tentatively TRBD1 (6 bases). CDR1 and CDR2 from the germline V gene are MNHEY and SVGAGI. This CDR3 spans 15 amino acids. V lost 2 bases and J lost 3, with 10 bases in between. CDR3 coding DNA: TGTGCCAGCAGTTACCGGGACACCTACACCGGGGAGCTGTTTTTT. This codes for CASSYRDTYTGELFF.

The chain couples TRBV4-2 to TRBJ2-7; the match to TRBD1 covers 7 bases. The CDR3 runs to 17 residues. Germline trimming cut 3 bases from V and 2 bases from J; bases unmatched to any gene: 13. CDR1 LGHNA and CDR2 YNFKEQ come from the germline V gene. CDR3 residues: CASSQGLTGTMAYEQYF. CDR3 DNA sequence: TGTGCCAGCAGCCAGGGATTGACAGGGACCATGGCCTACGAGCAGTACTTC.

J is TRBJ1-1 and V is TRBV19; 8 positions match TRBD1. Losses at the gene ends were 4 bases for V and 6 bases for J; bases not matched to a gene: 10. This CDR3 is built from 15 residues. CDR1 and CDR2 from the germline V gene are LNHDA and SQIVND (reference sequence). The CDR3 nucleotides read TGTGCCAGTAGTAGATTGACAGGGGTTTGGGCTGAAGCTTTCTTT. This encodes CASSRLTGVWAEAFF. The variable domain in full, completed from reference TRBV19 and TRBJ1-1, reads DGGITQSPKYLFRKEGQNVTLSCEQNLNHDAMYWYRQDPGQGLRLIYYSQIVNDFQKGDIAEGYSVSREKKESFPLTVTSAQKNPTAFYLCASSRLTGVWAEAFFGQGTRLTVV.

The V and J genes are TRBV5-1 and TRBJ1-4; maybe TRBD1 (5 bases). Trimming took 0 bases from V and 2 from J, leaving 11 bases between them. Germline lookup yields CDR1 SGHRS and CDR2 YFSETQ. The CDR3 totals 16 residues. The CDR3 sequence: CASSLAGRGTNEKLFF. CDR3 coding DNA: TGCGCCAGCAGCTTGGCCGGGAGGGGCACTAATGAAAAACTGTTTTTT.

This rearrangement joins TRBV4-1 to TRBJ2-2; unclear D gene. Trimming stripped 10 bases from V and 4 bases from J, with 10 bases between. The CDR3 runs 12 residues. Germline CDR1 is MGHRA and CDR2 is YSYEKL. CDR3 protein: CATRGPTGELFF. As DNA, the CDR3 is TGCGCCACCAGAGGCCCCACCGGGGAGCTGTTTTTT.

This sequence joins TRBV11-3 and TRBJ1-6; 7 bases line up with TRBD1. Germline-derived CDR1 and CDR2 are SGHNT and YENEEA. The CDR3 contains 14 residues. J was trimmed by 7 bases and V by 4 bases; bases with no gene match: 4. The CDR3 is CASSSGTENSPLHF. The CDR3 coding sequence is TGTGCCAGCAGCTCAGGGACAGAGAATTCACCCCTCCACTTT.

The chain joins TRBV12-3 or TRBV12-4 to TRBJ1-1; 9 positions match TRBD1. J was trimmed by 10 bases and V by 6 bases; bases with no gene match: 9. The CDR3 is 13 amino acids. The CDR3 spells CASSRRQGGRAFF. DNA of the CDR3: TGTGCCAGCAGCCGGAGACAGGGGGGAAGAGCTTTCTTT.

V is TRBV19 and J is TRBJ1-1; D remains unclear. The CDR3 is made up of 12 amino acids. V gave up 5 bases and J gave up 4 bases, with 8 bases separating them. Germline CDR1 and CDR2: LNHDA and SQIVND (reference sequence). CDR3 in DNA: TGTGCCAGTAGTGTGGGGTTCACTGAAGCTTTCTTT. Encoded protein: CASSVGFTEAFF. Full variable domain (outside the CDR3, taken from reference TRBV19 and TRBJ1-1): DGGITQSPKYLFRKEGQNVTLSCEQNLNHDAMYWYRQDPGQGLRLIYYSQIVNDFQKGDIAEGYSVSREKKESFPLTVTSAQKNPTAFYLCASSVGFTEAFFGQGTRLTVV.

The chain joins TRBV2 to TRBJ1-2; TRBD1 agrees at 8 bases. In germline, CDR1 is SNHLY, CDR2 FYNNEI. Germline trimming cut 3 bases from V and 4 bases from J; bases unmatched to any gene: 4. This CDR3 has 14 residues. CDR3 loop: CASSDQGALYGYTF. In nucleotides, the CDR3 is TGTGCCAGCAGTGACCAGGGGGCCCTCTATGGCTACACCTTC.

The rearrangement links TRBV6-4 to TRBJ1-6; possibly TRBD1 for D (6 bases). CDR3 length equals 15 residues. Looked up from germline, CDR1 is MRHNA and CDR2 is SNTAGT. The V end was cut by 3 bases, the J end by 9 bases, with 15 bases between. The CDR3 DNA follows: TGTGCCAGCAGTGAAACTACGGCAGGGGCTTCACCCCTCCACTTT. Amino acid sequence: CASSETTAGASPLHF.

The chain recombines TRBV14 with TRBJ2-5, with TRBD1 matching over 9 bases. The junction had 8 bases not matched to a gene; V was cut back by 4 bases and J by 5 bases. Germline-derived CDR1 and CDR2 are SGHDN and FVKESK. The CDR3 has 15 residues. The CDR3 bases are TGTGCCAGCAGCCTCCCGGGACAGGGTTTGGAGACCCAGTACTTC. Residues: CASSLPGQGLETQYF.

This clone showed up just once. V usage is TRBV9 and J usage is TRBJ1-1; 9 bases match TRBD1. The length of the CDR3 is 14 residues. CDR1 is SGDLS and CDR2 is YYNGEE in the germline V gene. The trim removed 4 bases at V and 1 base at J, leaving 2 bases unmatched. CDR3 sequence reads: CASSKGQGNTEAFF. CDR3 nucleotide sequence: TGTGCCAGCAGCAAGGGACAGGGGAACACTGAAGCTTTCTTT.

The rearrangement uses TRBV6-2 or TRBV6-3 and TRBJ1-5; D is possibly TRBD1 (5 bases). The germline V gene encodes CDR1 MNHEY and CDR2 SVGEGT. The ends were cut back, 6 bases at V and 10 bases at J, with 19 bases in the middle. The CDR3 is made up of 14 amino acids. This chain's CDR3 is CASSTQAEAQPQHF. Here the CDR3 DNA reads TGTGCCAGCAGCACACAGGCGGAGGCTCAACCCCAGCATTTT.

The chain recombines TRBV9 with TRBJ2-7; 10 positions agree with TRBD2. Trimming took 3 bases from V and 4 from J; bases not matched to a gene: 10. Germline loops: CDR1 SGDLS, CDR2 YYNGEE. The CDR3 spans 16 residues. CDR3 in DNA: TGTGCCAGCAGCGCAGGTGCTAGCGGGAGTTTTTACGAGCAGTACTTC. Amino acid sequence: CASSAGASGSFYEQYF. Looking up the rest from reference TRBV9 and TRBJ2-7 gives the full variable domain: DSGVTQTPKHLITATGQRVTLRCSPRSGDLSVYWYQQSLDQGLQFLIQYYNGEERAKGNILERFSAQQFPDLHSELNLSSLELGDSALYFCASSAGASGSFYEQYFGPGTRLTVT.

The chain combines TRBV7-6 with TRBJ1-3; no clear D gene. This CDR3 is built from 17 residues. Germline lookup yields CDR1 SGHVS and CDR2 FNYEAQ. Trimming pared 1 base from V and 0 bases from J, leaving 13 bases between. CDR3: CASSLVDVRYSGNTIYF. The CDR3, as DNA: TGTGCCAGCAGCTTAGTAGACGTCAGGTACTCTGGAAACACCATATATTTT.

V gene TRBV7-2 combines with J gene TRBJ1-1; D is unresolved. The CDR3 spans 16 residues. The V end was cut by 2 bases, the J end by 1 base, with 14 bases between. The germline gives CDR1 SGHTA, CDR2 FQGNSA. As DNA, the CDR3 is TGTGCCAGCAGCTTACGTTATGGGGATGGGAACACTGAAGCTTTCTTT. Protein: CASSLRYGDGNTEAFF.

V gene TRBV18 combines with J gene TRBJ1-3, with a possible D match to TRBD1 (6 bases). The CDR3 is 14 residues long. CDR1 KGHSH and CDR2 LQKENI come from the germline V gene. Deletions cut 4 bases from V and 3 bases from J, with 10 bases between. The CDR3 sequence: CASSLQGGGNTIYF. CDR3 DNA: TGTGCCAGCTCACTACAGGGAGGTGGAAACACCATATATTTT.

This sequence joins TRBV3-1 (or the pseudogene TRBV3-2) and TRBJ2-2; 9 bases fit TRBD2. CDR1 LGHDT and CDR2 YNNKEL come from the germline V gene (reference sequence). The CDR3 is 17 amino acids. V lost 4 bases and J lost 3; bases outside the gene matches: 9. This CDR3 reads CASSPTQLAGYTGELFF. The CDR3, as DNA: TGTGCCAGCAGCCCGACTCAGCTAGCGGGGTACACCGGGGAGCTGTTTTTT.